The 14 T cell receptor beta chains given below trace back to one sample, sequenced in a study of T cell responses to AZD1222 COVID-19 vaccine. The protocol was immunoSEQ multiplex PCR, while the TCRdb copy is restricted to in-frame clones and leaves out a portion. Among around 120,000 clones listed, around 89% were seen once. Sequences were derived from peripheral blood, sampled on day 0 of MenACWY control vaccination. All receptors derive from an adult in good health.

This chain links TRBV19 with TRBJ1-5; maybe TRBD1 (6 bases). The V end lost 10 bases, the J end lost 1 base, and 11 bases lay between the germline ends. Germline CDR1 LNHDA, CDR2 SQIVND (reference sequence). The CDR3 is made up of 13 amino acids. The CDR3 reads CATGTRSNQPQHF. The CDR3 DNA follows: TGTGCCACGGGGACAAGGAGCAATCAGCCCCAGCATTTT.

The V gene is TRBV2, the J gene TRBJ2-1; D not resolved. The germline CDR1 and CDR2 sequences are SNHLY and FYNNEI. The CDR3 spans 11 residues. Trimming shortened V by 3 bases and J by 8 bases, and 5 bases separated the two germline ends. Written as DNA, the CDR3 is TGTGCCAGCAGTGAGTTCGATGAGCAGTTCTTC. Protein: CASSEFDEQFF. Full variable domain (outside the CDR3, taken from reference TRBV2 and TRBJ2-1): EPEVTQTPSHQVTQMGQEVILRCVPISNHLYFYWYRQILGQKVEFLVSFYNNEISEKSEIFDDQFSVERPDGSNFTLKIRSTKLEDSAMYFCASSEFDEQFFGPGTRLTVL.

The chain has TRBV27 and TRBJ1-1; D may be TRBD1 (5 bases). The V gene lost 3 bases and the J gene lost 4 bases, with 12 bases spanning the gap. This CDR3 comprises 14 residues. Germline values: CDR1 MNHEY, CDR2 SMNVEV (reference sequence). CDR3 region: CASSFGDRSTEAFF. The DNA for the CDR3 is TGTGCCAGCAGTTTTGGGGACCGCTCCACTGAAGCTTTCTTT.

This chain connects TRBV11-2 to TRBJ1-1, with 7 bases lining up with TRBD1. Trimming at V came to 3 bases and at J to 10 bases, leaving 20 bases not matched to a gene. The CDR3 runs to 17 residues. From germline, CDR1 is SGHAT and CDR2 FQNNGV. In DNA, the CDR3 is TGTGCCAGCAGCTTTTGGACAGGACCTGGGCGCCCCCGGCTAGCTTTCTTT. It encodes CASSFWTGPGRPRLAFF. The full variable domain, completed using reference TRBV11-2 and TRBJ1-1, is EAGVAQSPRYKIIEKRQSVAFWCNPISGHATLYWYQQILGQGPKLLIQFQNNGVVDDSQLPKDRFSAERLKGVDSTLKIQPAKLEDSAVYLCASSFWTGPGRPRLAFFGQGTRLTVV.

The chain employs TRBV7-3 and TRBJ1-1; weak D call: TRBD1 (5 bases). Germline CDR1 SGHTA, CDR2 FQGTGA. CDR3 length: 14 amino acids. The germline V and J ends were trimmed by 5 bases and 3 bases, with 13 bases remaining between them. The CDR3 sequence is CASSRSGHDTEAFF. As DNA, the CDR3 is TGTGCCAGCAGCCGGAGCGGACACGACACTGAAGCTTTCTTT.

This chain links TRBV11-3 with TRBJ2-1; D possibly corresponds to TRBD2 (7 bases). This CDR3 has 14 residues. V gave up 3 bases and J gave up 8 bases, with 14 bases separating them. Germline assignment: CDR1 SGHNT and CDR2 YENEEA. The CDR3 nucleotides read TGTGCCAGCAGCTTGGGGGAGGGGGGCGATGAGCAGTTCTTC. Protein product: CASSLGEGGDEQFF.

The chain joins TRBV11-3 to TRBJ2-1; D ambiguous. The V and J ends lost 0 bases and 0 bases respectively, with 12 bases between them. The CDR3 runs 17 residues. Germline V gives CDR1 SGHNT, CDR2 YENEEA. The CDR3 loop is CASSLEGPTSSYNEQFF. As DNA, the CDR3 is TGTGCCAGCAGCTTAGAAGGACCCACGAGCTCCTACAATGAGCAGTTCTTC. Using reference TRBV11-3 and TRBJ2-1 for the parts outside the CDR3, the full variable domain is EAGVVQSPRYKIIEKKQPVAFWCNPISGHNTLYWYLQNLGQGPELLIRYENEEAVDDSQLPKDRFSAERLKGVDSTLKIQPAELGDSAVYLCASSLEGPTSSYNEQFFGPGTRLTVL.

The chain combines TRBV5-1 with TRBJ2-7; 7 nucleotides match TRBD1. CDR1 and CDR2 from the germline V gene are SGHRS and YFSETQ. The CDR3 length is 15 residues. J gave up 4 bases and V 0 bases, and 7 bases lay outside the gene matches. The CDR3 here is CASSLGAGGTYEQYF. Written as DNA, the CDR3 is TGCGCCAGCAGCTTGGGGGCAGGGGGTACATACGAGCAGTACTTC.

The rearrangement uses TRBV28 and TRBJ2-7, with 10 bases that match TRBD2. Germline CDR1 MDHEN, CDR2 SYDVKM. The CDR3 runs 16 residues. Unmatched junction bases numbered 7, after V lost 4 bases and J lost 1 base. The CDR3 DNA reads as TGTGCCAGCAGTTCGTATGTAGCGGGAGGTTCCTACGAGCAGTACTTC. It specifies CASSSYVAGGSYEQYF.

The chain has TRBV3-1 (or the pseudogene TRBV3-2) and TRBJ2-1; 12 bases map to TRBD2. CDR1 is LGHDT and CDR2 is YNNKEL in the germline V gene (reference sequence). This CDR3 is 15 amino acids long. With 1 base clipped from V and 10 bases from J, the junction kept 5 bases outside the gene matches. As DNA, the CDR3 is TGTGCCAGCAGCCAAGGACTAGCGGGAGAAGGAGAGCAGTTCTTC. Protein sequence: CASSQGLAGEGEQFF.

The chain employs TRBV6-7 and TRBJ2-3, with 9 bases matching TRBD1. TRBV6-7 is placed among ORFs of uncertain function. The CDR3 totals 17 residues. The V and J ends lost 7 bases and 6 bases, in that order; junction bases with no gene match: 17. The CDR3 protein is CASTFRDRVSMRDTQYF. CDR3 bases: TGTGCCAGCACATTCCGGGACAGGGTAAGTATGAGGGATACGCAGTATTTT.

V is TRBV5-1 and J is TRBJ2-7; TRBD1 aligns across 7 bases. Germline assignment: CDR1 SGHRS and CDR2 YFSETQ. This CDR3 contains 14 residues. V shed 4 bases, J shed 0 bases, and the junction held 4 bases outside the gene matches. Here the CDR3 DNA reads TGCGCCAGCAGCAGAAGGGACAGCTCCTACGAGCAGTACTTC. It is translated as CASSRRDSSYEQYF.

The CDR3 sequence is CSVWDGYSYEQYF. CDR3 coding DNA: TGCAGCGTCTGGGACGGATACTCCTACGAGCAGTACTTC. The rearrangement uses TRBV29-1 and TRBJ2-7; TRBD1 or TRBD2 may be the D gene (5 bases each). The CDR3 spans 13 residues. The V gene's germline CDR1 is SQVTM and CDR2 ANQGSEA. Trimming took off 6 bases at V and 0 bases at J, with 12 bases between the two ends.

The gene calls are TRBV5-4 and TRBJ2-7, with TRBD2 matching over 12 bases. CDR1 is SGHNT and CDR2 is YYREEE in the germline V gene (reference sequence). There are 16 residues in the CDR3. The ends lost 4 bases at V and 6 bases at J; junction bases unmatched: 11. This CDR3 is CASSTSLTSGSTEQYF. DNA for the CDR3: TGTGCCAGCAGCACCTCCCTGACTAGCGGGAGTACCGAGCAGTACTTC. The full variable domain, in which reference TRBV5-4 and TRBJ2-7 provide the parts outside the CDR3, is ETGVTQSPTHLIKTRGQQVTLRCSSQSGHNTVSWYQQALGQGPQFIFQYYREEENGRGNFPPRFSGLQFPNYSSELNVNALELDDSALYLCASSTSLTSGSTEQYFGPGTRLTVT.